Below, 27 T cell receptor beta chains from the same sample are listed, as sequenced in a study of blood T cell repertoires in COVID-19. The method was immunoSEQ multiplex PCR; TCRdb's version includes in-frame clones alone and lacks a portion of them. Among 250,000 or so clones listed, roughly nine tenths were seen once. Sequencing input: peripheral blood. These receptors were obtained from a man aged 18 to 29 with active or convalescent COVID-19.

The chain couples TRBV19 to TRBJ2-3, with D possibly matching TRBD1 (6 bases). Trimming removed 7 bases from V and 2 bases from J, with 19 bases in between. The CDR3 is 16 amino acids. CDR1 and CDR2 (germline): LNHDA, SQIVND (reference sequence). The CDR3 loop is CASIPSGDRHTDTQYF. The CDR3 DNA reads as TGTGCCAGTATTCCTTCAGGGGATCGCCACACAGATACGCAGTATTTT.

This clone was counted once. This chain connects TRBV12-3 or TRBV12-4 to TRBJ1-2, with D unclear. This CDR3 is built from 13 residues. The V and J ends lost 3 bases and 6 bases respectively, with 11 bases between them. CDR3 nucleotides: TGTGCCAGCAGTTTCGGCGGGGAGGATGGCTACACCTTC. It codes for CASSFGGEDGYTF.

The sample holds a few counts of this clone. CDR3 in amino acids: CAVPGQATLGYGYTF. DNA for the CDR3: TGTGCAGTCCCGGGACAGGCTACCTTGGGATATGGCTACACCTTC. The V gene is TRBV28, the J gene TRBJ1-2; 8 bases line up with TRBD1. The CDR3 spans 15 residues. Per germline, CDR1 MDHEN and CDR2 SYDVKM.

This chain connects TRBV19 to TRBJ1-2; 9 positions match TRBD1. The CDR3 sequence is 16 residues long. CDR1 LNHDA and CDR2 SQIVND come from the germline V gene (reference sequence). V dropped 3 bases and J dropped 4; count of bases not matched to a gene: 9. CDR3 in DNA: TGTGCCAGTAGTATCGGGGTCCGGACAGGGGCCTATGGCTACACCTTC. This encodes CASSIGVRTGAYGYTF. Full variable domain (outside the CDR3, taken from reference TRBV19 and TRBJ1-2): DGGITQSPKYLFRKEGQNVTLSCEQNLNHDAMYWYRQDPGQGLRLIYYSQIVNDFQKGDIAEGYSVSREKKESFPLTVTSAQKNPTAFYLCASSIGVRTGAYGYTFGSGTRLTVV.

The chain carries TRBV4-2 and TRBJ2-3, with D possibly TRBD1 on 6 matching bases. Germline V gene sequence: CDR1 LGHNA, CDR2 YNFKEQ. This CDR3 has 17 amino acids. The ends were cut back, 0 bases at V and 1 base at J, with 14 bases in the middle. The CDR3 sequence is CASSQEQGIKGTDTQYF. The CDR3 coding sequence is TGTGCCAGCAGCCAAGAACAGGGAATTAAGGGCACAGATACGCAGTATTTT.

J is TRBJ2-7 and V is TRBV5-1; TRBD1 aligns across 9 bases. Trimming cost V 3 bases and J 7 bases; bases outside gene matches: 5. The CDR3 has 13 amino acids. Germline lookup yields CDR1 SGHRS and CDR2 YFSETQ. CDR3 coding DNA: TGCGCCAGCAGCTGGGACAGGGAGGAGGAGCAGTACTTC. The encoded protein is CASSWDREEEQYF.

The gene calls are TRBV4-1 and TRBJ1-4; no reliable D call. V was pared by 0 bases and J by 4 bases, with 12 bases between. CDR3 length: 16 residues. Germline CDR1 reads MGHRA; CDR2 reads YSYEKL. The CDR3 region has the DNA TGCGCCAGCAGCCAAGATGAGGTCAGAAATAATGAAAAACTGTTTTTT. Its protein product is CASSQDEVRNNEKLFF.

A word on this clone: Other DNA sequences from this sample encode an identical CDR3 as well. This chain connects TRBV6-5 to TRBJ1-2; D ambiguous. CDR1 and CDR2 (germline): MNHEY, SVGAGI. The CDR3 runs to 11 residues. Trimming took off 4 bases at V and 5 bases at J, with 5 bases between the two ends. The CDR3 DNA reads TGTGCCAGCAGTTCAGGATATGGCTACACCTTC. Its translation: CASSSGYGYTF.

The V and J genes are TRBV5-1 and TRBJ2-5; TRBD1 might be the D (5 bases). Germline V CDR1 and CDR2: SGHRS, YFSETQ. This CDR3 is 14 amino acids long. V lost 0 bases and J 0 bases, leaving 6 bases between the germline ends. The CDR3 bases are TGCGCCAGCAGCTTGGGACAGCACCAAGAGACCCAGTACTTC. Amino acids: CASSLGQHQETQYF.

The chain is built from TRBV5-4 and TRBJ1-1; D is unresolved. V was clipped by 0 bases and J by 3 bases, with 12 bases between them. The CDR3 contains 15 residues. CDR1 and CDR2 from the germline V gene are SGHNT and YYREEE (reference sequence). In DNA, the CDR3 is TGTGCCAGCAGCTTGGACCTGAGTAGCTACACTGAAGCTTTCTTT. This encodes CASSLDLSSYTEAFF.

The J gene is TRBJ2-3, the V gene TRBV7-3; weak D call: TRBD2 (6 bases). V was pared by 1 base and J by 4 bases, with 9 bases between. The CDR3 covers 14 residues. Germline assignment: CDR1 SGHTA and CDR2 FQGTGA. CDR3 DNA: TGTGCCAGCAGCTTAATCCCTAGCGCAGATACGCAGTATTTT. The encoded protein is CASSLIPSADTQYF.

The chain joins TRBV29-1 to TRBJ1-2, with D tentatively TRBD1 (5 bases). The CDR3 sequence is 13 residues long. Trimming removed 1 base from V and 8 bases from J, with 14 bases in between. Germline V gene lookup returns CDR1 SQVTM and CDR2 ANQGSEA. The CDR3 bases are TGCAGCGTTGAAGCCGCGCGGGGGGTCGGCTACACCTTC. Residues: CSVEAARGVGYTF.

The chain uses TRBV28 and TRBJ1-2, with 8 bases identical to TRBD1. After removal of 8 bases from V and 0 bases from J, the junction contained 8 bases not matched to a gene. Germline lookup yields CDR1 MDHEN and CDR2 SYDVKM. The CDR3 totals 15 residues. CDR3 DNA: TGTGCCAGCGGAAATACAGGGGGAGCTAACTATGGCTACACCTTC. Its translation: CASGNTGGANYGYTF.

The CDR3 protein is CASSLTTLAKNIQYF. The CDR3 DNA reads as TGTGCCAGCAGCCTTACCACTCTAGCCAAAAACATTCAGTACTTC. J is TRBJ2-4 and V is TRBV14; no clear D gene. V lost 4 bases to trimming and J lost 0 bases, with 10 bases between them. Germline CDR1 and CDR2: SGHDN and FVKESK. The CDR3 spans 15 residues.

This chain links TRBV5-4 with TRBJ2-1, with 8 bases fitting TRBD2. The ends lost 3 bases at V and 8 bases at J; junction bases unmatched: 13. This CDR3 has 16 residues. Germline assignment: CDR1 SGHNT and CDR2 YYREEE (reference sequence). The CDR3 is CASSSPIAGLSHEQFF. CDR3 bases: TGTGCCAGCAGCTCACCAATAGCGGGGTTGTCGCATGAGCAGTTCTTC.

The CDR3 DNA reads TGTGCCAGCAGCTTTCACGGACTAGCTTACGATGAGCAGTTCTTC. It translates to CASSFHGLAYDEQFF. The chain is built from TRBV5-4 and TRBJ2-1; 8 bases align to TRBD2. The junction had 9 bases not matched to a gene; V was cut back by 2 bases and J by 8 bases. This CDR3 is 15 amino acids long. CDR1 and CDR2 (germline): SGHNT, YYREEE (reference sequence).

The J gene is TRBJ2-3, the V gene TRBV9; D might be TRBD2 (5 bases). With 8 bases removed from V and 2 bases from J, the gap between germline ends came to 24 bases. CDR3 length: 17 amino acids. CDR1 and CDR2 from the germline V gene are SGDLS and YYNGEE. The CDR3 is CARTEGAPQPSTDTQYF. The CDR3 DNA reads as TGTGCCAGGACCGAGGGAGCTCCCCAGCCCTCCACAGATACGCAGTATTTT.

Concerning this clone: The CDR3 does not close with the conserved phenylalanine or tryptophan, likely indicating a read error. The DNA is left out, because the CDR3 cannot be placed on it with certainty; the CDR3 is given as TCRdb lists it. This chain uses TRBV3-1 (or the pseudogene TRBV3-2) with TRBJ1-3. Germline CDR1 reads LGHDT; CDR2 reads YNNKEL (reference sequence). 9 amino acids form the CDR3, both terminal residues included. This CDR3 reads CASYQTRRT.

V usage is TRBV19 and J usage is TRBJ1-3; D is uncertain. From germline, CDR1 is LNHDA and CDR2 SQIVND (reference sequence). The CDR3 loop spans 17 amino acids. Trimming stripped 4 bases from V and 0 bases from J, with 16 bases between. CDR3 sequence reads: CASSTGFPASSGNTIYF. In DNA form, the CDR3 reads TGTGCCAGTAGTACGGGATTCCCGGCGAGCTCTGGAAACACCATATATTTT.

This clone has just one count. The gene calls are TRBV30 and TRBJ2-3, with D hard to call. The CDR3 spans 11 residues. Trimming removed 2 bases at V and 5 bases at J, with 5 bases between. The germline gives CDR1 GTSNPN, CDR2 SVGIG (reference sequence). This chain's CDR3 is CAWSRVDTQYF. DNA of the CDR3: TGTGCCTGGAGTCGCGTAGATACGCAGTATTTT.

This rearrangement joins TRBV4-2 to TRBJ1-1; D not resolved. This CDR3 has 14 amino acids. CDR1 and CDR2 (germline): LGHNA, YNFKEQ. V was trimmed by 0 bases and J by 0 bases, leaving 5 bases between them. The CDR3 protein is CASSQDQLNTEAFF. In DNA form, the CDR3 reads TGTGCCAGCAGCCAAGATCAGTTGAACACTGAAGCTTTCTTT.

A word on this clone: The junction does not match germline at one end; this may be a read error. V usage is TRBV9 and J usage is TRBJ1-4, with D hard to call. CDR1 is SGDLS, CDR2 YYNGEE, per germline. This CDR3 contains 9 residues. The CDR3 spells CASRGGSRF. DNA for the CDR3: TGTGCCAGCAGGGGAGGGTCAAGATTT.

CDR3 nucleotide sequence: TGTGCCAGCCGGACAGGGAAAGGGACCCAGTACTTC. Translated: CASRTGKGTQYF. The chain carries TRBV12-3 or TRBV12-4 and TRBJ2-5, with TRBD1 matching 8 bases. The length of the CDR3 is 12 residues. V dropped 8 bases and J dropped 7; count of bases not matched to a gene: 6.

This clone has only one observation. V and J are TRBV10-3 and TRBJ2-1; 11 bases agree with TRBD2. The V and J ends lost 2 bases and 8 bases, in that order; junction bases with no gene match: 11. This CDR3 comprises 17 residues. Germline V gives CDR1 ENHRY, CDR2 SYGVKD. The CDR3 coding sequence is TGTGCCATCAGTGAGATCAGGCCCGGGACTAGCGGACATGAGCAGTTCTTC. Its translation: CAISEIRPGTSGHEQFF.

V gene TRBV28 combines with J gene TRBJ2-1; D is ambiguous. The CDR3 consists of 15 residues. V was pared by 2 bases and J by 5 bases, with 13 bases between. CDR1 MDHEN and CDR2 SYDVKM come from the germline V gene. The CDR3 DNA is TGTGCCAGCAGTTTAGCGGTTAGCTGGGACAATGAGCAGTTCTTC. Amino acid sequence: CASSLAVSWDNEQFF.

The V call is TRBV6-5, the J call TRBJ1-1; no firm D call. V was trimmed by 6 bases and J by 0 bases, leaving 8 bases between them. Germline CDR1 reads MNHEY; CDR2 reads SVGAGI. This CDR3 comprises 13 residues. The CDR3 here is CASSPQLNTEAFF. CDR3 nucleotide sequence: TGTGCCAGCAGCCCCCAATTGAACACTGAAGCTTTCTTT.

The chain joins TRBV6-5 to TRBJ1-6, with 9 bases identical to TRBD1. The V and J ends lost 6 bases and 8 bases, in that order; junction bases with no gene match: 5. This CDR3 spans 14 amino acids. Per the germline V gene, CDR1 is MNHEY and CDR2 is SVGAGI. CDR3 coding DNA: TGTGCCAGCAGGATGACAGGGGGAGATTCACCCCTCCACTTT. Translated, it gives CASRMTGGDSPLHF.